The TCR beta chain described here comes from a study of post-analysis software for immune sequencing data. About the study: Included courses were relapsing-remitting and secondary progressive multiple sclerosis; progressive-relapsing multiple sclerosis was also included. Broader study findings: The five TRBV segments detected at higher frequency in patients than in controls included TRBV5-6, TRBV5-1 and TRBV20-1.

CDR1 ENHRY and CDR2 SYGVKD come from the germline V gene. There are 18 residues in the CDR3. Trimming cost V 8 bases and J 3 bases; bases outside gene matches: 18. As concerns this clonotype: Its matching antigen is unknown.

Unique molecular identifiers were carried by the TCR beta cDNA libraries. TCRdb re-called the PCR reads through MiXCR, storing one row per CDR3 protein. Of hundreds of thousands of distinct CDR3 sequences in the sample, roughly 58% were seen once. The specimen was blood. The rearrangement links TRBV10-3 to TRBJ2-3; 9 nucleotides agree with TRBD2. The clonotype was recovered from a girl aged 5 to 17 with multiple sclerosis. CDR3 in DNA: TGTGCCATCGCTAGCGGAGGCGCGGGAGGGCGAATGACAGATACGCAGTATTTT. Amino acid sequence: CAIASGGAGGRMTDTQYF.